A single sample is the source of the 8 T cell receptor beta chains below, sequenced in a study of blood T cell repertoires in COVID-19. Generated by immunoSEQ multiplex PCR, the TCRdb table keeps only in-frame clones and is missing some. The table records 200,000 to 250,000 clones, about 87% of them present only once. Sequenced input: PBMCs or T cells enriched from blood (not recorded which). The receptors originated from a man aged 45-65 years who had been exposed to COVID-19.

V usage is TRBV11-3 and J usage is TRBJ2-3; D not certain. Trimming took 5 bases from V and 8 from J, leaving 14 bases between them. This CDR3 comprises 13 residues. CDR1 and CDR2 from the germline V gene are SGHNT and YENEEA. The CDR3 coding sequence is TGTGCCAGCAGCCCGTCCCGTTTCGGTACGCAGTATTTT. Its translation: CASSPSRFGTQYF.

CDR3 in amino acids: CASSSHTPLKGQNTEAFF. In nucleotides, the CDR3 is TGTGCCAGCAGTTCGCATACCCCATTGAAGGGGCAAAACACTGAAGCTTTCTTT. The chain joins TRBV28 to TRBJ1-1, with D perhaps matching TRBD1 (5 bases). CDR3 size: 18 residues. Germline CDR1 and CDR2: MDHEN and SYDVKM. The ends were cut back, 4 bases at V and 2 bases at J, with 23 bases in the middle. Full variable domain (rest looked up from reference TRBV28 and TRBJ1-1): DVKVTQSSRYLVKRTGEKVFLECVQDMDHENMFWYRQDPGLGLRLIYFSYDVKMKEKGDIPEGYSVSREKKERFSLILESASTNQTSMYLCASSSHTPLKGQNTEAFFGQGTRLTVV.

CDR3 region: CASSPQGHEQYF. In DNA, the CDR3 is TGTGCCAGCTCGCCTCAGGGGCACGAGCAGTACTTC. The chain recombines TRBV18 with TRBJ2-7; the D gene is possibly TRBD1 (6 bases). Trimming took off 6 bases at V and 5 bases at J, with 11 bases between the two ends. This CDR3 contains 12 residues. The germline V gene encodes CDR1 KGHSH and CDR2 LQKENI. The variable domain in full, completed from reference TRBV18 and TRBJ2-7, reads NAGVMQNPRHLVRRRGQEARLRCSPMKGHSHVYWYRQLPEEGLKFMVYLQKENIIDESGMPKERFSAEFPKEGPSILRIQQVVRGDSAAYFCASSPQGHEQYFGPGTRLTVT.

The chain joins TRBV28 to TRBJ1-5; perhaps TRBD1 as D (6 bases). Germline assignment: CDR1 MDHEN and CDR2 SYDVKM. V was cut by 5 bases and J by 0 bases, with 11 bases left in between. The CDR3 loop spans 15 amino acids. In DNA, the CDR3 is TGTGCCAGCAGTCGGACAGAATATAGCAATCAGCCCCAGCATTTT. It encodes CASSRTEYSNQPQHF.

The table lists this clone with a few counts. The V and J genes are TRBV27 and TRBJ2-2, with TRBD2 identical over 7 bases. CDR1 is MNHEY, CDR2 SMNVEV, per germline (reference sequence). This CDR3 has 14 residues. V was clipped by 1 base and J by 6 bases; unmatched bases: 2. Written as DNA, the CDR3 is TGTGCCAGCAGTTTATTTCGGGGGGCCGGGGAGCTGTTTTTT. Encoded protein: CASSLFRGAGELFF.

This clone showed up just once. The chain recombines TRBV19 with TRBJ1-5; D is unresolved. V lost 5 bases and J lost 2, with 10 bases in between. The CDR3 is 14 amino acids. CDR1 LNHDA and CDR2 SQIVND come from the germline V gene (reference sequence). In nucleotides, the CDR3 is TGTGCCAGTAGTGGCCGAGGCGGCAATCAGCCCCAGCATTTT. It is translated as CASSGRGGNQPQHF.

V and J are TRBV27 and TRBJ2-1; D possibly corresponds to TRBD2 (5 bases). CDR3 length: 16 amino acids. V lost 2 bases and J 0 bases, leaving 11 bases between the germline ends. CDR1 is MNHEY, CDR2 SMNVEV, per germline (reference sequence). The DNA of the CDR3 is TGTGCCAGCAGTTTAAGTCCGGGGAGCTCCTACAATGAGCAGTTCTTC. Amino acids: CASSLSPGSSYNEQFF.

This clone came up a few times. The sample contains more than one DNA sequence encoding this CDR3. Here the CDR3 DNA reads TGCGCCAGCAGCTTGGAAGGCGGGAACACTGAAGCTTTCTTT. This sequence encodes CASSLEGGNTEAFF. This chain connects TRBV5-1 to TRBJ1-1; no clear D gene. V lost 0 bases to trimming and J lost 1 base, with 7 bases between them. This CDR3 is built from 14 residues. Germline loops: CDR1 SGHRS, CDR2 YFSETQ. The variable domain in full, with the rest retrieved from reference TRBV5-1 and TRBJ1-1, is KAGVTQTPRYLIKTRGQQVTLSCSPISGHRSVSWYQQTPGQGLQFLFEYFSETQRNKGNFPGRFSGRQFSNSRSEMNVSTLELGDSALYLCASSLEGGNTEAFFGQGTRLTVV.